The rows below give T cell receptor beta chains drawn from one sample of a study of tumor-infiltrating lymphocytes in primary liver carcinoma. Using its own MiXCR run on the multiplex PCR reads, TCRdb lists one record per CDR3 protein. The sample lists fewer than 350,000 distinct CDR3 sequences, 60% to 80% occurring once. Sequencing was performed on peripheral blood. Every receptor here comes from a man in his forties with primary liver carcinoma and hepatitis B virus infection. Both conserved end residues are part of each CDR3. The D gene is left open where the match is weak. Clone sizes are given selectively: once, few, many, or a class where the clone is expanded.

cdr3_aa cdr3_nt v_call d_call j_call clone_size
CASSLYRDRLIQPQHF TGTGCCAGCAGCTTATACCGGGACAGGCTTATTCAGCCCCAGCATTTT TRBV7-9 TRBD1 TRBJ1-5 .
CATRPSGAYEQYF TGTGCCACCCGGCCGAGCGGAGCCTACGAGCAGTACTTC TRBV19 . TRBJ2-7 .
CASSSNGMKSYEQYF TGTGCCAGCAGCTCTAACGGGATGAAATCCTACGAGCAGTACTTC TRBV11-2 . TRBJ2-7 .
CASSEGRRNYEQYF TGTGCCAGCAGTGAAGGGAGGAGAAACTACGAGCAGTACTTC TRBV6-1 . TRBJ2-7 few
CASSGQGTSDQPQHF TGTGCCAGCAGTGGACAGGGGACTAGCGATCAGCCCCAGCATTTT TRBV6-1 TRBD1 TRBJ1-5 .
CASGYPTGGMGEAFF TGTGCCAGCGGTTATCCAACAGGGGGTATGGGTGAGGCTTTCTTT TRBV6-6 TRBD1 TRBJ1-1 .
CASRPKRDTQYF TGTGCCAGCAGACCAAAAAGAGATACGCAGTATTTT TRBV7-8 . TRBJ2-3 .
CASSPSGSGAYVLTF TGTGCCAGCAGCCCGTCAGGCTCTGGGGCCTACGTCCTGACTTTC TRBV5-1 . TRBJ2-6 once
CASSSHNGYTF TGTGCCAGCAGTTCCCACAATGGCTACACCTTC TRBV28 . TRBJ1-2 few
CAISYTGDTEAFF TGTGCCATCAGTTACACAGGGGACACTGAAGCTTTCTTT TRBV10-3 TRBD1 TRBJ1-1 .
CASSYSSRGNEQFF TGTGCCAGCAGTTACTCGTCTAGAGGTAATGAGCAGTTCTTC TRBV6-2/TRBV6-3 . TRBJ2-1 many
CTSTRRLVSTGELFF TGTACCAGCACCCGCCGGCTAGTCTCCACCGGGGAGCTGTTTTTT TRBV28 . TRBJ2-2 .
CAISRRDRETQYF TGTGCCATCAGTCGACGGGACAGAGAGACCCAGTACTTC TRBV10-3 TRBD1 TRBJ2-5 .
CAISLVSSETQYF TGTGCCATCAGCTTAGTCAGCAGTGAGACCCAGTACTTC TRBV7-3 . TRBJ2-5 .
CASSLQTGELFF TGTGCCAGCAGCTTGCAAACCGGGGAGCTGTTTTTT TRBV5-4 . TRBJ2-2 many
CANSQDGPAGRTHYF TGCGCCAACAGCCAAGATGGGCCTGCGGGGCGGACCCACTACTTC TRBV4-3 . TRBJ2-5 .
CASSFQGDTEVFF TGCGCCAGCAGCTTCCAGGGGGACACTGAAGTTTTCTTT TRBV5-1 TRBD1 TRBJ1-1 .
CSVELVPGGKGNYGYTF TGCAGCGTTGAATTGGTGCCAGGGGGCAAGGGTAACTATGGCTACACCTTC TRBV29-1 TRBD1 TRBJ1-2 many
CASSFREDTNEKLFF TGTGCCAGCAGCTTCCGGGAGGACACTAATGAAAAACTGTTTTTT TRBV7-9 . TRBJ1-4 .
CASRKRRGYTF TGTGCCAGCAGAAAGAGAAGGGGCTACACCTTC TRBV28 . TRBJ1-2 once
CASSLGNSGSTDTQYF TGTGCCAGCAGCTTAGGGAATAGCGGGAGCACAGATACGCAGTATTTT TRBV7-9 TRBD2 TRBJ2-3 few
CSVDIGRMDGYTF TGCAGCGTTGACATAGGGCGGATGGATGGCTACACCTTC TRBV29-1 . TRBJ1-2 .
CASSEVRQENQPQHF TGTGCCAGTAGTGAAGTTAGACAGGAAAATCAGCCCCAGCATTTT TRBV6-1 . TRBJ1-5 .
CASSFLAGEGNEQFF TGCGCCAGCAGTTTCCTAGCGGGAGAGGGCAATGAGCAGTTCTTC TRBV4-3 TRBD2 TRBJ2-1 many
CASSQVEGNYGYTF TGCGCCAGCAGCCAAGTGGAGGGTAACTATGGCTACACCTTC TRBV4-1 . TRBJ1-2 many
CASNSGTSGEETQYF TGCGCCAGCAACTCTGGGACTAGCGGGGAAGAGACCCAGTACTTC TRBV5-1 TRBD2 TRBJ2-5 .
CASSLRLAGATDTQYF TGTGCCAGCAGTTTAAGACTAGCGGGGGCCACAGATACGCAGTATTTT TRBV12-3/TRBV12-4 TRBD2 TRBJ2-3 many
CSVHSRDCVNIEAFF TGCAGCGTCCACTCTCGGGACTGTGTGAACATTGAAGCTTTCTTT TRBV29-1 . TRBJ1-1 .
CTSSLVVGELFF TGTACCAGCAGCTTAGTTGTCGGGGAGCTGTTTTTT TRBV7-9 . TRBJ2-2 .
CASSVAGGSKNIQYF TGTGCCAGCAGTGTAGCGGGAGGGTCCAAAAACATTCAGTACTTC TRBV4-2 TRBD2 TRBJ2-4 many
CSVDPGTGYEKLFF TGCAGCGTTGATCCGGGGACAGGATACGAAAAACTGTTTTTT TRBV29-1 TRBD1 TRBJ1-4 many
CARAIGYPFTDTQYF TGTGCCAGGGCCATAGGGTACCCCTTCACAGATACGCAGTATTTT TRBV5-4 . TRBJ2-3 .
CTNSQRVLAKNIQYF TGCACCAACAGCCAGAGAGTTCTCGCCAAAAACATTCAGTACTTC TRBV1 . TRBJ2-4 .
CSVETQGVLDTQYF TGCAGCGTTGAAACACAGGGGGTCTTAGATACGCAGTATTTT TRBV29-1 TRBD1 TRBJ2-3 many
CASSSWAPNTEAFF TGTGCCAGCAGTTCCTGGGCCCCGAACACTGAAGCTTTCTTT TRBV6-2/TRBV6-3 . TRBJ1-1 many
CTSSFGSQETQFF TGTACCAGCAGCTTTGGGTCCCAAGAGACCCAGTTCTTC TRBV11-1 . TRBJ2-1 .
CTSSLAADTGELFF TGTACCAGCAGCTTAGCAGCGGACACCGGGGAACTGTTTTTT TRBV11-2 . TRBJ2-2 .
CASSFAGTGPLEQFF TGCGCCAGCAGCTTCGCCGGGACAGGGCCCCTTGAGCAGTTCTTC TRBV5-1 TRBD1 TRBJ2-1 .
CASKGLAVYNEQFF TGTGCCAGCAAGGGACTAGCGGTATACAATGAGCAGTTCTTC TRBV6-5 TRBD2 TRBJ2-1 many
CASSLLGTSTDTQYF TGTGCCAGCAGCTTGCTAGGAACTAGCACAGATACGCAGTATTTT TRBV5-8 . TRBJ2-3 .
CASSLRLEGGEQLF TGTGCCAGCAGTTTGAGGCTAGAGGGAGGTGAGCAGCTCTTC TRBV12-3/TRBV12-4 . TRBJ2-1 .
CASREIGTSLKDTQYF TGTGCCAGCAGGGAGATCGGGACTAGCCTCAAAGATACGCAGTATTTT TRBV6-1 TRBD2 TRBJ2-3 .
CASSTPGATNEKLFF TGTGCCAGCAGCACTCCAGGGGCCACTAATGAAAAACTGTTTTTT TRBV5-6 . TRBJ1-4 many
CASSLGGGWDEQFF TGTGCCAGCAGCTTAGGAGGGGGCTGGGATGAGCAGTTCTTC TRBV7-9 TRBD1 TRBJ2-1 .
CASSPSVGGNQPQHF TGCGCCAGCAGCCCCTCCGTGGGTGGCAATCAGCCCCAGCATTTT TRBV5-1 . TRBJ1-5 .
CASTPRQPYGYTF TGTGCCAGTACGCCGAGACAGCCCTATGGCTACACCTTC TRBV19 . TRBJ1-2 .